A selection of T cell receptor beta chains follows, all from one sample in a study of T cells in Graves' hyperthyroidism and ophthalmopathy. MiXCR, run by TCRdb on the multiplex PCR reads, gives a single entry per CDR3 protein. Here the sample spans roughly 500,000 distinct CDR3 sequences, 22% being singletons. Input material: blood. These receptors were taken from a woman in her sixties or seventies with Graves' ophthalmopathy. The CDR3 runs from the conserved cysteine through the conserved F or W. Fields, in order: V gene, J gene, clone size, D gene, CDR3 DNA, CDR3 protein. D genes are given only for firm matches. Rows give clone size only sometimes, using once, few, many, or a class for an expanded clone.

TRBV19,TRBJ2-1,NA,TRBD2,TGTGCCAGTAGTATAGATGGGACTAGCGGGGGGTACAATGAGCAGTTCTTC,CASSIDGTSGGYNEQFF
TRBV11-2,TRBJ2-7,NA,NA,TGTGCCAGCAGCGCAGTATCGGGGTTCAGCTCCTACGAGCAGTACTTC,CASSAVSGFSSYEQYF
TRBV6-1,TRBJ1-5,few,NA,TGTGCCAGCAGTTTGACGGTTAGCAATCAGCCCCAGCATTTT,CASSLTVSNQPQHF
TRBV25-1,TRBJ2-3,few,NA,TGTGCCAGCAGTCCCACTAGCACCACAGATACGCAGTATTTT,CASSPTSTTDTQYF
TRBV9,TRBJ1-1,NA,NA,TGTGCCAGCAGCGTAGGTGGGCGCACTGAAGCTTTCTTT,CASSVGGRTEAFF
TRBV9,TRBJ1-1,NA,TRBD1,TGTGCCAGCAGCGTAGAGGGACAGGGGGCCTATGGTGAAGCTTTCTTT,CASSVEGQGAYGEAFF
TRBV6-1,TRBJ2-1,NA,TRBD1,TGTGCCACGACTTCCGGGACAGGGGGTCGGGATGAGCAGTTCTTC,CATTSGTGGRDEQFF
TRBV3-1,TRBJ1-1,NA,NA,TGTGCCAGCAGCCAAGACATAGTCCGAGGAGCGACTGAAGCTTTCTTT,CASSQDIVRGATEAFF
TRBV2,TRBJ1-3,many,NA,TGTGCCAGCAGGAGCGATTCTGGAAACACCATATATTTT,CASRSDSGNTIYF
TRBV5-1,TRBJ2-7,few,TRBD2,TGCGCCAGCAGCTTGGGAGCGTTAGCGGGAGGGGAGCAGTACTTC,CASSLGALAGGEQYF
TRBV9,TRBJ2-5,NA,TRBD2,TGTGCCAGCAGCGTCCTCCCTGGCGGGAGGGAGGAGACCCAGTACTTC,CASSVLPGGREETQYF
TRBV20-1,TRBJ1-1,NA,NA,TGCAGTGCGCAATTCGGGAGTGGCACTGAAGCTTTCTTT,CSAQFGSGTEAFF
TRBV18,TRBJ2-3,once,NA,TGTGCCAGCTCACCCGTGGGAGGTGGCACAGATACGCAGTATTTT,CASSPVGGGTDTQYF
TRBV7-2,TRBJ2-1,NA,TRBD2,TGTGCCAGCGAACTAGCGGGAGACAATGAGCAGTTCTTC,CASELAGDNEQFF
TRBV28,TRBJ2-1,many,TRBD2,TGTGCCAGCAGTTTCTTCCACAGCGGGAGTTACAATGAGCAGTTCTTC,CASSFFHSGSYNEQFF
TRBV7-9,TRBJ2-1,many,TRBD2,TGTGCCAGCATCCTGCTGGGTAGCGGGATCCATGAGCAGTTCTTC,CASILLGSGIHEQFF
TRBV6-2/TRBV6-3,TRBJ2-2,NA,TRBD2,TGTGCCAGCAGCCTTTTTCCGGGACTAGCGGGAGTAGGCGGGGAGCTGTTTTTT,CASSLFPGLAGVGGELFF
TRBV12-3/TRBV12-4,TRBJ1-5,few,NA,TGTGCCAGCAGCCAGGACACTTACAATCAGCCCCAGCATTTT,CASSQDTYNQPQHF
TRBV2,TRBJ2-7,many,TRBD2,TGTGCCAGCAGGTTAGCGGGAGCCCCTAGGGAGCAGTACTTC,CASRLAGAPREQYF
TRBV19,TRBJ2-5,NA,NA,TGTGCCAGTAGTATAGTTGGCGGCCAAGAGACCCAGTACTTC,CASSIVGGQETQYF
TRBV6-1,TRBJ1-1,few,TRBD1,TGTGCCACCCGGGACAGGGCTAACTCAATCACTGCTTTCTTT,CATRDRANSITAFF
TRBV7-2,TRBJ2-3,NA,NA,TGTGCCAGTAGATTGGGATTTGGTACAGATACGCAGTATTTT,CASRLGFGTDTQYF
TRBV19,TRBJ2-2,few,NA,TGTGCCAGTAGTAGAAGGCAAACCGGGGAGCTGTTTTTT,CASSRRQTGELFF
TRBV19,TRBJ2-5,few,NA,TGTGCCAGTAGTACCAGGACGGAACAAGAGACCCAGTACTTC,CASSTRTEQETQYF
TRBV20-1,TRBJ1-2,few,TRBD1,TGCAGTGCTGCGGACAGGCCGCCGTCGTATGGCTACACCTTC,CSAADRPPSYGYTF
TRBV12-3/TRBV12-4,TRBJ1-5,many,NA,TGTGCCAGCACCGAGGGAGTAAGCAATCAGCCCCAGCATTTT,CASTEGVSNQPQHF
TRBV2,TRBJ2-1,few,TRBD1,TGTGCCAGCAGGCGAACCGGGACAGGGGGCAGGAATGAGCAGTCCTTC,CASRRTGTGGRNEQSF
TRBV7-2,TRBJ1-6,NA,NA,TGTGCCAGCACCCCACTGGGGAATTCACCCCTCCACTTT,CASTPLGNSPLHF
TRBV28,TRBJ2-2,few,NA,TGTGCCAGCAGTAAGGTAACCGGGGAGCTGTTTTTT,CASSKVTGELFF
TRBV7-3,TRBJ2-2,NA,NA,TGTGCCACCTCTCAGGGAGTAGCGCCGAACACCGGGGAGCTGTTTTTT,CATSQGVAPNTGELFF
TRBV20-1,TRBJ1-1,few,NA,TGCAGTGCTAGAGATCGCCCACAGGGAGACACTGAAGCTTTCTTT,CSARDRPQGDTEAFF